These 15 T cell receptor beta chains share one sample of origin, sequenced in a study of cytomegalovirus exposure and HLA in healthy donors. PCR employed 60 Vbeta and 13 Jbeta primers. Repertoires were generated with immunoSEQ multiplex PCR, while TCRdb's copy carries only in-frame clones and drops some. Of about 90,000 clones listed, 62% are singletons. The sequencing sample was made of PBMCs. These receptors were collected from a young woman in good health and CMV-seropositive.

Only a few counts were recorded for this clone. This rearrangement joins TRBV2 to TRBJ1-4; tentatively, D is TRBD1 (5 bases). In germline, CDR1 is SNHLY, CDR2 FYNNEI. V was trimmed by 2 bases and J by 7 bases, leaving 17 bases between them. CDR3 length: 16 residues. In DNA, the CDR3 is TGTGCCAGCAGTGAAAGAACCGGGGGGTCTGGTGAAAAACTGTTTTTT. Translation gives CASSERTGGSGEKLFF.

V and J are TRBV7-7 and TRBJ1-6; no clear D gene. The length of the CDR3 is 14 residues. The V gene's germline CDR1 is SSHAT and CDR2 FNYEAQ (reference sequence). CDR3: CASEWETDNSPLHF. CDR3 nucleotides: TGTGCTAGCGAGTGGGAGACGGATAATTCACCCCTCCACTTT.

The gene calls are TRBV18 and TRBJ1-1; D perhaps matches TRBD1 (6 bases). The V gene's germline CDR1 is KGHSH and CDR2 LQKENI. The V and J ends lost 2 bases and 3 bases respectively, with 10 bases between them. This CDR3 comprises 14 residues. The CDR3 is CASSPGRGDTEAFF. The DNA of the CDR3 is TGTGCCAGCTCACCAGGGAGGGGGGACACTGAAGCTTTCTTT. The entire variable domain, with the rest obtained from reference TRBV18 and TRBJ1-1, is as follows: NAGVMQNPRHLVRRRGQEARLRCSPMKGHSHVYWYRQLPEEGLKFMVYLQKENIIDESGMPKERFSAEFPKEGPSILRIQQVVRGDSAAYFCASSPGRGDTEAFFGQGTRLTVV.

V gene TRBV30 combines with J gene TRBJ1-2; tentatively, D is TRBD1 (6 bases). This CDR3 has 13 residues. Germline V gives CDR1 GTSNPN, CDR2 SVGIG (reference sequence). The V and J ends lost 5 bases and 4 bases respectively, with 14 bases between them. CDR3 nucleotide sequence: TGTGCCTGGTCGACAGGAATTGGCTATGGCTACACCTTC. The encoded protein is CAWSTGIGYGYTF.

This clone was seen a single time. The chain uses TRBV7-9 and TRBJ2-7; 14 bases agree with TRBD2. The V segment lost 5 bases and the J segment 4 bases; nucleotides outside the gene matches: 4. Germline V gene sequence: CDR1 SEHNR, CDR2 FQNEAQ (reference sequence). The CDR3 spans 15 residues. The CDR3 loop reads CASSLRTSGGYEQYF. The CDR3 coding sequence is TGTGCCAGCAGCCTTCGGACTAGCGGGGGGTACGAGCAGTACTTC.

This CDR3 is CASSIRGGNQPQHF. Written as DNA, the CDR3 is TGTGCCAGTAGTATCAGGGGAGGCAATCAGCCCCAGCATTTT. The genes are TRBV19 and TRBJ1-5; possibly TRBD1 for D (6 bases). The CDR3 spans 14 residues. V was shortened by 3 bases and J by 2 bases, with 8 bases between the two germline ends. The germline gives CDR1 LNHDA, CDR2 SQIVND (reference sequence).

The chain links TRBV7-9 to TRBJ1-4; 8 bases line up with TRBD1. Germline trimming cut 6 bases from V and 5 bases from J; bases unmatched to any gene: 5. The CDR3 is made up of 14 amino acids. Looked up from germline, CDR1 is SEHNR and CDR2 is FQNEAQ (reference sequence). CDR3 amino acids: CASSSQGGNEKLFF. DNA of the CDR3: TGTGCCAGCAGTTCACAGGGGGGGAATGAAAAACTGTTTTTT.

The CDR3 spells CASSDRGQTDTQYF. The CDR3 DNA reads as TGTGCCAGTAGTGACAGGGGGCAGACAGATACGCAGTATTTT. V and J are TRBV19 and TRBJ2-3; 10 bases are shared with TRBD1. Germline V gene sequence: CDR1 LNHDA, CDR2 SQIVND (reference sequence). Trimming removed 5 bases from V and 3 bases from J; junction bases left unmatched: 2. The CDR3 is made up of 14 amino acids.

Notes on this clone: One junction end disagrees with the germline gene, perhaps due to a read error. V gene TRBV10-2 combines with J gene TRBJ1-2, with D maybe TRBD1 (6 bases). The germline V gene has CDR1 WSHSY and CDR2 SAAADI. The CDR3 contains 13 residues. The chain's CDR3 is CASYRVEDYGYPF. The CDR3 nucleotides read TGCGCCAGCTACAGGGTGGAAGACTATGGCTACCCCTTC.

The chain couples TRBV18 to TRBJ2-7, with 7 positions matching TRBD1. The CDR3 runs to 14 residues. Germline CDR1 is KGHSH and CDR2 is LQKENI. V lost 3 bases to trimming and J lost 5 bases; unmatched junction nucleotides: 7. The CDR3 bases are TGTGCCAGCTCACCCCGACAGGGAGACCACGAGCAGTACTTC. Encoded protein: CASSPRQGDHEQYF.

The chain recombines TRBV7-2 with TRBJ1-1, with D unclear. Trimming pared 1 base from V and 0 bases from J, leaving 9 bases between. CDR1 and CDR2 (germline): SGHTA, FQGNSA. The CDR3 covers 15 residues. CDR3 amino acids: CASSLVGSLNTEAFF. The CDR3 DNA is TGTGCCAGCAGCTTAGTGGGCTCTTTGAACACTGAAGCTTTCTTT.

The V gene is TRBV11-2, the J gene TRBJ2-7; tentatively, D is TRBD2 (5 bases). The V gene lost 1 base and the J gene lost 6 bases, with 16 bases spanning the gap. Germline-derived CDR1 and CDR2 are SGHAT and FQNNGV. The CDR3 has 15 residues. In nucleotides, the CDR3 is TGTGCCAGCAGCTTAGGTCGGGGAATGATGGGCGAGCAGTACTTC. Translating it yields CASSLGRGMMGEQYF.

As for this clone: The junction differs from germline at one of its ends, possibly a read error. J is TRBJ1-2 and V is TRBV19; 10 nucleotides agree with TRBD1. The CDR3 runs 14 residues. In germline, CDR1 is LNHDA, CDR2 SQIVND (reference sequence). The CDR3 region has the DNA TGTGCCAGTAACCTGGACAGGGGGGCGAAAGGCTACCCCTTC. This translates into CASNLDRGAKGYPF.

The genes are TRBV7-2 and TRBJ1-1, with a tentative D call TRBD1 (6 bases). Germline lookup yields CDR1 SGHTA and CDR2 FQGNSA. This CDR3 region has 13 residues. V was pared by 3 bases and J by 1 base, with 6 bases between. The CDR3 protein is CASSLTGNTEAFF. The CDR3 bases are TGTGCCAGCAGCTTGACAGGGAACACTGAAGCTTTCTTT.

The chain is built from TRBV10-2 and TRBJ1-2, with D possibly matching TRBD1 (5 bases). Germline V gene data show CDR1 as WSHSY and CDR2 as SAAADI. The V and J ends lost 7 bases and 8 bases respectively, with 23 bases between them. The CDR3 loop spans 15 amino acids. CDR3 amino acids: CASTQTEGRFYGYTF. The CDR3 DNA sequence: TGCGCCAGCACCCAGACGGAGGGGAGATTTTACGGCTACACCTTC.